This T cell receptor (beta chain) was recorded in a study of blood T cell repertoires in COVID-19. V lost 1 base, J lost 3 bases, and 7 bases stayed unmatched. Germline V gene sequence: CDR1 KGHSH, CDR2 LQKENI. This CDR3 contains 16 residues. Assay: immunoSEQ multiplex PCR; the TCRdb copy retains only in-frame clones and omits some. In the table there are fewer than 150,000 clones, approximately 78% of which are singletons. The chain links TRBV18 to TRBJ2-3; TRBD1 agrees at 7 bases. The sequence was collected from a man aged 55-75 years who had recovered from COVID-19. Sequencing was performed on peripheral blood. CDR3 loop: CASSPRDRGSTDTQYF. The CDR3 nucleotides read TGTGCCAGCTCACCACGGGACAGAGGCAGTACAGATACGCAGTATTTT.